What follows are 20 T cell receptor beta chains derived from one specimen sequenced in a study of shared clonotypes between healthy human individuals. TCRdb's copy holds only in-frame clones and misses some; the assay was immunoSEQ multiplex PCR. The sample shows more than 500,000 clones, approximately 94% of them seen only once. Input material: naive CD4+ T cells sorted from blood. Subset noted: CD45RA+ positively selected. Every receptor here comes from a woman aged 25 to 45 in good health.

The chain links TRBV18 to TRBJ2-6; D remains ambiguous. V was clipped by 1 base and J by 0 bases, with 22 bases between them. CDR3 length: 21 amino acids. Germline values: CDR1 KGHSH, CDR2 LQKENI. Here the CDR3 reads CASSPQWNDGRTVSGANVLTF. DNA of the CDR3: TGTGCCAGCTCACCACAGTGGAACGACGGACGTACCGTCTCTGGGGCCAACGTCCTGACTTTC. Supplemented by reference TRBV18 and TRBJ2-6, the full variable domain reads NAGVMQNPRHLVRRRGQEARLRCSPMKGHSHVYWYRQLPEEGLKFMVYLQKENIIDESGMPKERFSAEFPKEGPSILRIQQVVRGDSAAYFCASSPQWNDGRTVSGANVLTFGAGSRLTVL.

To note about this clone: One end of the junction fails to match germline, which may point to a read error. The V and J genes are TRBV19 and TRBJ2-1, with 10 bases lining up with TRBD2. The CDR3 loop spans 16 amino acids. Germline V lookup: CDR1 LNHDA, CDR2 SQIVND (reference sequence). CDR3 DNA sequence: TGTGCCAGTAGTATAGATTACCTAGCGGGAGAATCTACGATGCTCTTC. It yields the protein CASSIDYLAGESTMLF. The full variable domain, rest sourced from reference TRBV19 and TRBJ2-1, is DGGITQSPKYLFRKEGQNVTLSCEQNLNHDAMYWYRQDPGQGLRLIYYSQIVNDFQKGDIAEGYSVSREKKESFPLTVTSAQKNPTAFYLCASSIDYLAGESTMLFGPGTRLTVL.

The gene calls are TRBV27 and TRBJ1-1; D unclear. Per germline, CDR1 MNHEY and CDR2 SMNVEV (reference sequence). Trimming shortened V by 4 bases and J by 6 bases, and 9 bases separated the two germline ends. This CDR3 comprises 12 residues. CDR3 in amino acids: CASSSRSAEAFF. CDR3 coding DNA: TGTGCCAGCAGTTCCCGGAGTGCTGAAGCTTTCTTT.

This chain connects TRBV6-1 to TRBJ1-4; D unresolved. CDR3 length: 15 amino acids. V lost 8 bases to trimming and J lost 0 bases, with 13 bases between them. The germline gives CDR1 MNHNS, CDR2 SASEGT. CDR3 sequence: CASSKGLATNEKLFF. The CDR3, as DNA: TGTGCCAGCTCGAAGGGTTTAGCAACTAATGAAAAACTGTTTTTT.

Worth noting for this clone: Other DNA sequences in the sample encode the same CDR3. The chain combines TRBV19 with TRBJ1-2; TRBD1 aligns across 9 bases. The J segment lost 6 bases and the V segment lost 5 bases, leaving 4 bases of the junction unmatched. Germline CDR1 reads LNHDA; CDR2 reads SQIVND (reference sequence). There are 13 residues in the CDR3. CDR3 sequence reads: CASSPRDRDGYTF. The CDR3 DNA sequence: TGTGCCAGTAGTCCTAGGGACAGGGATGGCTACACCTTC. Based on the CDR3 plus reference TRBV19 and TRBJ1-2, the full variable domain is DGGITQSPKYLFRKEGQNVTLSCEQNLNHDAMYWYRQDPGQGLRLIYYSQIVNDFQKGDIAEGYSVSREKKESFPLTVTSAQKNPTAFYLCASSPRDRDGYTFGSGTRLTVV.

The V gene is TRBV10-1, the J gene TRBJ2-3; D possibly corresponds to TRBD2 (5 bases). There are 15 residues in the CDR3. Germline V gene lookup returns CDR1 WNHNN and CDR2 SYGVQD (reference sequence). V lost 0 bases to trimming and J lost 6 bases, with 13 bases between them. Here the CDR3 DNA reads TGCGCCAGCAGTGAGTCTTGGCCGGGGTCGGATACGCAGTATTTT. Translating gives CASSESWPGSDTQYF.

The chain recombines TRBV6-5 with TRBJ2-2, with D hard to call. This CDR3 is 11 amino acids long. The germline V gene encodes CDR1 MNHEY and CDR2 SVGAGI. V was clipped by 8 bases and J by 5 bases, with 6 bases between them. CDR3 sequence: CASLKTGELFF. In nucleotides, the CDR3 is TGTGCCAGCTTAAAGACCGGGGAGCTGTTTTTT.

The V gene is TRBV27, the J gene TRBJ1-5, with 8 positions matching TRBD1. The V segment lost 5 bases and the J segment 3 bases; nucleotides outside the gene matches: 3. The CDR3 is 14 residues long. CDR1 and CDR2 (germline): MNHEY, SMNVEV (reference sequence). CDR3 amino acids: CASSPQGANQPQHF. The DNA for the CDR3 is TGTGCCAGCAGTCCCCAGGGGGCCAATCAGCCCCAGCATTTT.

The chain is built from TRBV28 and TRBJ2-5; the D gene could be TRBD1 or TRBD2 (5 bases each). This CDR3 has 17 amino acids. The V end lost 3 bases, the J end lost 3 bases, and 20 bases lay between the germline ends. Germline CDR1 reads MDHEN; CDR2 reads SYDVKM. CDR3 DNA: TGTGCCAGCAGTTTGGGCCGCCCCGGGACCTTAAAAGAGACCCAGTACTTC. Translating it yields CASSLGRPGTLKETQYF. Variable domain in full (rest from reference TRBV28 and TRBJ2-5): DVKVTQSSRYLVKRTGEKVFLECVQDMDHENMFWYRQDPGLGLRLIYFSYDVKMKEKGDIPEGYSVSREKKERFSLILESASTNQTSMYLCASSLGRPGTLKETQYFGPGTRLLVL.

V usage is TRBV27 and J usage is TRBJ1-3; the D gene is possibly TRBD1 (6 bases). The CDR3 totals 18 residues. Germline V gives CDR1 MNHEY, CDR2 SMNVEV (reference sequence). Trimming pared 2 bases from V and 2 bases from J, leaving 19 bases between. CDR3: CASSLGTQAGTTGNTIYF. The DNA for the CDR3 is TGTGCCAGCAGTTTAGGGACGCAAGCCGGGACAACTGGAAACACCATATATTTT.

The chain employs TRBV10-3 and TRBJ2-3; 8 nucleotides line up with TRBD2. V shed 8 bases, J shed 5 bases, and the junction held 9 bases outside the gene matches. CDR3 length: 14 residues. The germline CDR1 and CDR2 sequences are ENHRY and SYGVKD. Here the CDR3 DNA reads TGTGCCATCCGTGCGGGAGCGGGAGAAGATACGCAGTATTTT. It encodes CAIRAGAGEDTQYF.

The rearrangement links TRBV5-1 to TRBJ1-1, with D tentatively TRBD1 (5 bases). The CDR3 runs to 13 residues. The V end lost 4 bases, the J end lost 1 base, and 8 bases lay between the germline ends. Germline V lookup: CDR1 SGHRS, CDR2 YFSETQ. This CDR3 reads CASSGRGNTEAFF. For the CDR3, the DNA is TGCGCCAGCAGCGGGAGGGGGAACACTGAAGCTTTCTTT.

The V call is TRBV5-4, the J call TRBJ2-7, with D possibly TRBD2 on 6 matching bases. Germline CDR1 and CDR2: SGHNT and YYREEE (reference sequence). Trimming pared 4 bases from V and 6 bases from J, leaving 17 bases between. CDR3 length equals 14 residues. Written as DNA, the CDR3 is TGTGCCAGCAGCCCGGGACTGACCTTCCCCGAGCAGTACTTC. It encodes CASSPGLTFPEQYF.

A few counts support this clone. This chain joins TRBV2 and TRBJ1-2; D is uncertain. The CDR3 covers 14 residues. Between the trimmed V and J ends, which lost 6 bases and 4 bases, there was a span of 15 bases. The germline V gene has CDR1 SNHLY and CDR2 FYNNEI. CDR3 in DNA: TGTGCCAGCAGAGGAAGTGGAACTGGCTATGGCTACACCTTC. Protein sequence: CASRGSGTGYGYTF.

The gene calls are TRBV27 and TRBJ2-2; 9 bases are shared with TRBD2. This CDR3 is built from 20 residues. Trimming at V came to 3 bases and at J to 9 bases, leaving 23 bases not matched to a gene. Looked up from germline, CDR1 is MNHEY and CDR2 is SMNVEV (reference sequence). Written as DNA, the CDR3 is TGTGCCAGCAGTTTCCCTATTAAAGCGGGAGGCCCCCCCCTTTTCCGGGAGCTGTTTTTT. Translated, it gives CASSFPIKAGGPPLFRELFF.

The chain combines TRBV28 with TRBJ2-7; D unclear. The V gene's germline CDR1 is MDHEN and CDR2 SYDVKM. The CDR3 runs 13 residues. V lost 5 bases and J lost 2, with 10 bases in between. CDR3 DNA: TGTGCCAGCAGTAGGACCGTACCCTACGAGCAGTACTTC. Protein sequence: CASSRTVPYEQYF.

The chain carries TRBV4-1 and TRBJ2-5; weak D call: TRBD1 (6 bases). The CDR3 runs to 16 residues. Trimming took 0 bases from V and 4 from J, leaving 15 bases between them. Per germline, CDR1 MGHRA and CDR2 YSYEKL. CDR3 sequence: CASSQDGTHRRETQYF. CDR3 sequence (DNA): TGCGCCAGCAGCCAAGATGGGACACACAGGCGAGAGACCCAGTACTTC.

The CDR3 region is CASRLVGSYEQYF. CDR3 DNA: TGTGCCTCCCGTCTAGTTGGGTCCTACGAGCAGTACTTC. The chain links TRBV30 to TRBJ2-7; D gene unclear. The CDR3 has 13 amino acids. Per the germline V gene, CDR1 is GTSNPN and CDR2 is SVGIG (reference sequence). With 7 bases removed from V and 1 base from J, the gap between germline ends came to 14 bases.

This chain joins TRBV30 and TRBJ1-1; perhaps TRBD1 as D (5 bases). Germline V gives CDR1 GTSNPN, CDR2 SVGIG (reference sequence). V shed 3 bases and J shed 1 base, with 21 bases lying between them. This CDR3 has 17 amino acids. The CDR3 loop reads CAWSRRAPQGRNTEAFF. CDR3 in DNA: TGTGCCTGGAGCCGTAGGGCCCCCCAGGGCCGGAACACTGAAGCTTTCTTT.

The J gene is TRBJ2-5, the V gene TRBV2; 7 nucleotides match TRBD1. Germline loops: CDR1 SNHLY, CDR2 FYNNEI. V dropped 6 bases and J dropped 5; count of bases not matched to a gene: 9. The CDR3 is made up of 14 amino acids. CDR3 bases: TGTGCCAGCAGCCGGTCCGACAGGGTGGAGACCCAGTACTTC. As protein: CASSRSDRVETQYF.